The 21 T cell receptor beta chains below were found in one sample sequenced in a study of blood T cells in healthy people across ages. Using a J-beta primer mix together with a sample-barcoded 5' primer, a second PCR was run for about 6 to 11 cycles. TCRdb redid the calling of the 5' RACE reads with MiXCR, one entry per CDR3 protein. The table records roughly 680,000 distinct CDR3 sequences, over 40% of them present only once. Source material: blood. These receptors came from a woman of 80 years or more in good health.

The chain carries TRBV7-2 and TRBJ1-5; D unresolved. CDR3 length: 15 residues. V was cut by 4 bases and J by 3 bases, with 13 bases left in between. Germline CDR1 SGHTA, CDR2 FQGNSA. The CDR3 nucleotides are TGTGCCAGCAGCTCCCGCTCCGGGTACAATCAGCCCCAGCATTTT. This translates into CASSSRSGYNQPQHF.

This clonotype showed up just a few times. A read error may be the cause here, since a much bigger clone is one base away. The rearrangement joins TRBV6-6 to TRBJ2-3; 9 nucleotides match TRBD2. There are 14 residues in the CDR3. V shed 4 bases, J shed 13 bases, and the junction held 12 bases outside the gene matches. Germline values: CDR1 MNHNY, CDR2 SVGAGI (reference sequence). CDR3 bases: TGTGCCAGCAGTTGCCCGCCTAGCGGGGTTGTTGAGTATTTT. Residues: CASSCPPSGVVEYF.

The gene calls are TRBV20-1 and TRBJ1-6, with 9 bases aligning to TRBD1. The CDR3 runs to 14 residues. The trim removed 3 bases at V and 7 bases at J, leaving 4 bases unmatched. Germline V lookup: CDR1 DFQATT, CDR2 SNEGSKA (reference sequence). CDR3 DNA sequence: TGCAGTGCTAGGAGACAGGGGGAAAATTCACCCCTCCACTTT. This encodes CSARRQGENSPLHF.

This clonotype was seen once. This chain joins TRBV3-1 and TRBJ2-5; TRBD2 agrees at 7 bases. The DNA end is a closer match to TRBJ2-7, so the J assignment may be wrong. This CDR3 contains 15 residues. Germline loops: CDR1 LGHDT, CDR2 YNNKEL (reference sequence). The CDR3 is CASSQGTGGGYEQYF. CDR3 DNA sequence: TGTGCCAGCAGCCAAGGAACGGGAGGTGGTTACGAGCAGTACTTC.

The rearrangement links TRBV20-1 to TRBJ2-3; a weak D match, TRBD2 (6 bases). This CDR3 has 15 amino acids. Trimming left V 5 bases short and J 2 bases short, with 17 bases between. Germline values: CDR1 DFQATT, CDR2 SNEGSKA (reference sequence). CDR3 loop: CSAPTSGVLTDTQYF. DNA for the CDR3: TGCAGTGCTCCAACTTCGGGGGTGCTCACAGATACGCAGTATTTT.

The chain combines TRBV5-6 with TRBJ1-2, with D perhaps TRBD1 (6 bases). In germline, CDR1 is SGHDT, CDR2 YYEEEE. The CDR3 totals 14 residues. V lost 6 bases and J lost 2, with 14 bases in between. The CDR3 DNA is TGTGCCAGCAACCCCCCGGGGGCGAACTATGGCTACACCTTC. This codes for CASNPPGANYGYTF.

This clonotype was counted many times. The chain links TRBV3-1 to TRBJ2-4, with D possibly being TRBD2 (6 bases). V gave up 0 bases and J gave up 0 bases, with 12 bases separating them. The germline V gene has CDR1 LGHDT and CDR2 YNNKEL (reference sequence). This CDR3 has 17 residues. Here the CDR3 DNA reads TGTGCCAGCAGCCAAGATCCCGGGGGATTAGCCAAAAACATTCAGTACTTC. As protein: CASSQDPGGLAKNIQYF.

At least ten counts were recorded for this clonotype. The chain has TRBV2 and TRBJ2-1; TRBD2 matches at 8 bases. Unmatched junction bases numbered 8, after V lost 7 bases and J lost 9 bases. CDR3 size: 13 residues. Looked up from germline, CDR1 is SNHLY and CDR2 is FYNNEI. The CDR3 spells CASTAGGIGEQFF. CDR3 bases: TGTGCCAGCACGGCGGGAGGAATTGGTGAGCAGTTCTTC.

This clonotype was seen many times. V usage is TRBV9 and J usage is TRBJ1-2; D gene ambiguous. CDR1 and CDR2 (germline): SGDLS, YYNGEE. The CDR3 spans 14 residues. V lost 1 base and J 0 bases, leaving 7 bases between the germline ends. CDR3 nucleotide sequence: TGTGCCAGCAGCGTAATGTCAGCTAACTATGGCTACACCTTC. Encoded protein: CASSVMSANYGYTF.

The chain carries TRBV20-1 and TRBJ2-5, with TRBD2 identical over 12 bases. The germline V gene encodes CDR1 DFQATT and CDR2 SNEGSKA (reference sequence). J gave up 4 bases and V 6 bases, and 3 bases lay outside the gene matches. The CDR3 consists of 13 residues. The CDR3 loop reads CSAPLAGGETQYF. CDR3 nucleotide sequence: TGCAGTGCACCACTAGCGGGAGGAGAGACCCAGTACTTC.

V gene TRBV5-1 combines with J gene TRBJ2-5; D remains ambiguous. The DNA matches TRBJ2-7 better at its end, which makes the J call doubtful. Germline CDR1 SGHRS, CDR2 YFSETQ. There are 16 residues in the CDR3. CDR3 sequence (DNA): TGCGCCAGCAGCTTGAGGCCACCTAGAATCGACGACGAGCAGTACTTC. This translates into CASSLRPPRIDDEQYF.

In the case of this clonotype: A much larger clonotype is one base distant, so this may be a read error. This chain connects TRBV7-2 to TRBJ2-7; the D is unclear. CDR1 is SGHTA and CDR2 is FQGNSA in the germline V gene. The CDR3 covers 13 residues. CDR3 sequence reads: CAGSFYETYEQYF. The CDR3 nucleotides read TGTGCCGGCAGCTTCTATGAGACTTACGAGCAGTACTTC.

This clonotype was observed at least ten times. This sequence joins TRBV12-3 or TRBV12-4 and TRBJ2-5, with TRBD1 matching 8 bases. The CDR3 consists of 17 residues. J gave up 4 bases and V 3 bases, and 13 bases lay outside the gene matches. The CDR3 DNA reads as TGTGCCAGCAGTTTGAGCAGGGGGCTAGCAAGTGGAGAGACCCAGTACTTC. Its translation: CASSLSRGLASGETQYF.

This chain joins TRBV6-2 or TRBV6-3 and TRBJ2-3, with D perhaps given as TRBD1 or TRBD2 (5 bases each). The V gene's germline CDR1 is MNHEY and CDR2 SVGEGT. The V gene lost 2 bases and the J gene lost 6 bases, with 12 bases spanning the gap. The CDR3 totals 14 residues. The CDR3 sequence: CASSYRGTGDTQYF. The CDR3 coding sequence is TGTGCCAGCAGTTACAGAGGGACCGGGGATACGCAGTATTTT.

The chain recombines TRBV12-3 or TRBV12-4 with TRBJ2-3; D unclear. CDR3 length: 14 residues. Trimming removed 7 bases at V and 14 bases at J, with 25 bases between. Here the CDR3 DNA reads TGTGCCAGCATGCTGGCTCCGGACGCTGGATACGCGTATTTT. Protein product: CASMLAPDAGYAYF.

As for this clonotype: This may arise from a read error, as a much more abundant clone is one base away. The DNA of the CDR3 is TGTGCCAGCCAGTCACCTACATACGAGCAGTACTTC. This encodes CASQSPTYEQYF. V usage is TRBV28 and J usage is TRBJ2-7; D is uncertain. The V and J ends lost 8 bases and 4 bases respectively, with 12 bases between them. The CDR3 contains 12 residues. Germline CDR1 and CDR2: MDHEN and SYDVKM. Full variable domain (outside the CDR3, taken from reference TRBV28 and TRBJ2-7): DVKVTQSSRYLVKRTGEKVFLECVQDMDHENMFWYRQDPGLGLRLIYFSYDVKMKEKGDIPEGYSVSREKKERFSLILESASTNQTSMYLCASQSPTYEQYFGPGTRLTVT.

A remark on this clonotype: A much larger clone lies one base from this, so it may be a read error. The chain has TRBV12-3 or TRBV12-4 and TRBJ2-5, with D unclear. The CDR3 has 15 amino acids. V was cut by 5 bases and J by 11 bases, with 24 bases left in between. In DNA, the CDR3 is TGTGCCAGCAGTCCCCGGGCAGAACAGTACAATGAGCAGTACTTC. Its translation: CASSPRAEQYNEQYF.

This clonotype was detected many times. The chain employs TRBV5-1 and TRBJ2-1; D remains ambiguous. The CDR3 is 15 residues long. The germline CDR1 and CDR2 sequences are SGHRS and YFSETQ. The V and J ends lost 0 bases and 8 bases respectively, with 15 bases between them. The CDR3 nucleotides are TGCGCCAGCAGCTTGGTGCCAGGCCTCTCGGATGAGCAGTTCTTC. Its translation is CASSLVPGLSDEQFF.

The chain carries TRBV7-9 and TRBJ2-5, with D perhaps TRBD1 (6 bases). The V end was cut by 2 bases, the J end by 2 bases, with 18 bases between. This CDR3 is built from 17 residues. CDR1 is SEHNR, CDR2 FQNEAQ, per germline (reference sequence). CDR3 protein: CASSLIHSGTLQETQYF. The DNA of the CDR3 is TGTGCCAGCAGCTTAATTCATTCAGGGACATTGCAAGAGACCCAGTACTTC.

There are many counts of this clonotype. CDR3 sequence (DNA): TGTGCCAGCAGTTTACCCGGGGTAACAGATACGCAGTATTTT. It specifies CASSLPGVTDTQYF. The V call is TRBV11-2, the J call TRBJ2-3, with D perhaps matching TRBD2 (5 bases). V dropped 6 bases and J dropped 3 bases, with 13 bases sitting between them. The CDR3 runs 14 residues. Germline values: CDR1 SGHAT, CDR2 FQNNGV.

The V call is TRBV12-3 or TRBV12-4, the J call TRBJ1-5, with D possibly matching TRBD1 (6 bases). Trimming took 6 bases from V and 4 from J, leaving 16 bases between them. This CDR3 has 15 amino acids. The CDR3 loop reads CASSSQGGPNQPQHF. The DNA of the CDR3 is TGTGCCAGCAGCTCACAGGGAGGGCCAAATCAGCCCCAGCATTTT.